The TCR beta chain described here comes from a study of blood T cell repertoires in COVID-19 (dated by TCRdb to 2018 to 2020). Concerning the study at large: Collaborator samples came from the United States, Italy and Spain and covered acute and convalescent phases of COVID-19. The prospective study material was composed of cDNA or gDNA derived from T cells, B-cell-depleted T cells, or PBMCs. The dataset comprised deeply sampled blood TCRbeta repertoires from subjects exposed to, actively infected with, or recovered from COVID-19. The repertoires were released in a freely available public database meant as a resource for research on the immune response to SARS-CoV-2. The samples were drawn from two sources: the first 160 participants of the ongoing ImmuneRACE study, and 1,000 to 1,500 subjects contributed by 6 global collaborators. Sample metadata almost always included a de-identified subject ID, COVID-19 status, age in years and sex. HLA class I and class II types, where available, came from metadata supplied by the sample provider rather than from assay-based typing. Overall study outcomes, separate from this receptor: The quantity of clinical and demographic metadata differed by source and by participant and was supplied without curation.

A remark on this clone: What antigen it recognizes has not been identified. No quality values exist for individual bases; no much larger clone is one base distant.

The immunoSEQ Assay, a bias-controlled multiplex PCR, was used to amplify TCRbeta CDR3 regions from genomic DNA. The authors' pipeline ran thus. Within the assay, amplification of reference gene primers was used to estimate how many nucleated cells each sample contained. Sequence reads were collapsed and filtered to measure the absolute abundance of every unique TCRbeta CDR3 rearrangement. Productive Simpson clonality was computed per sample as the square root of Simpson's diversity index over productive rearrangements. TCRdb holds this immuneACCESS table with in-frame rearrangements only. Some clones are missing; in checked studies, unresolved V genes explain under half, and the rest has no known cause. That table gives V, J and clone size, and the DNA gave D and trimming. The sample profile shows 180,000 or so clones; around 80% of them were found once. The ten most abundant clones make up approximately 13% of the sample.

Participants in the prospective study were enrolled through a virtual design, were aged roughly 18 to 100 years, and lived in about 25 United States geographic areas. In the prospective study, cohorts were assigned on the basis of participant-reported clinical history obtained from a screening survey and a study questionnaire. Recovered participants in ImmuneRACE Cohort 3 were defined by two consecutive negative NP/OP PCR tests, clearance by a healthcare professional, or resolution of symptoms. Mobile phlebotomists in the prospective study collected whole blood, serum and a nasopharyngeal or oropharyngeal swab from every participant. Prospective study participants could optionally give additional blood draws and questionnaires over an approximately two-month period. Before DNA extraction, prospective study blood samples were shipped either frozen or at room temperature. CDR1 and CDR2 are drawn from the germline V gene (reference sequence): GTSNPN, SVGIG. The CDR3, from cysteine to phenylalanine, totals 12 residues. Only the CDR3 portion is preserved as DNA: 36 bases, with reading frame beginning at the first base. From V the trimming removes 2 bases and from J it removes 7 bases, while the gene matches leave 1 base of the junction unaccounted for.

This clonotype was sampled from a woman aged 55-70 years who had recovered from COVID-19. Sequenced material: PBMCs or T cells enriched from blood (not recorded which). The chain is made from TRBV30 and TRBJ2-1; 8 bases in the middle match TRBD2. The CDR3 is CAWSPGGNEQFF. The sequenced DNA: TGTGCCTGGAGTCCGGGGGGGAATGAGCAGTTCTTC. The CDR3, completed at both ends by the reference TRBV30 and TRBJ2-1 genes, gives the full variable domain SQTIHQWPATLVQPVGSPLSLECTVEGTSNPNLYWYRQAAGRGLQLLFYSVGIGQISSEVPQNLSASRPQDRQFILSSKKLLLSDSGFYLCAWSPGGNEQFFGPGTRLTVL.